The source of this TCR beta chain is a study of blood T cell repertoires in COVID-19. The assay was immunoSEQ multiplex PCR, and TCRdb's table has in-frame clones only and misses some. Among 100,000 to 150,000 clones listed, around 85% were seen once. Sequencing was performed on peripheral blood. The TCR comes from a woman older than 75 with COVID-19, enrolled during active disease.

CDR3 DNA: TGTGCCAGCAGCTTGGTGGGACAGAACTATGGCTACACCTTC. This gives the protein CASSLVGQNYGYTF. V gene TRBV5-4 combines with J gene TRBJ1-2; 7 nucleotides line up with TRBD1. The CDR3 totals 14 residues. Looked up from germline, CDR1 is SGHNT and CDR2 is YYREEE (reference sequence). The V and J ends lost 0 bases and 2 bases, in that order; junction bases with no gene match: 1.